This T cell receptor (beta chain) derives from a study of blood T cell repertoires in COVID-19. In the source study's methods: How many nucleated cells were present was estimated from reference gene primer amplification. Sequencing was performed with immunoSEQ multiplex PCR; in TCRdb, only in-frame clones are kept and a portion is missing. D and trimming were read from the DNA, whereas the V and J calls and clone size are those reported in that table. The sample consists of more than 85,000 clones, around 89% of them appearing once. CDR3 length equals 15 residues. The V and J ends lost 0 bases and 3 bases, in that order; junction bases with no gene match: 1. The V gene's germline CDR1 is SGHRS and CDR2 YFSETQ.

The clonotype was recovered from a woman between 50 and 59 years old with acute or convalescent COVID-19. Sequenced input: peripheral blood. J is TRBJ2-2 and V is TRBV5-1; TRBD1 matches at 8 bases. The CDR3 region is CASSLDRGDTGELFF. Here the CDR3 DNA reads TGCGCCAGCAGCTTGGACAGGGGGGACACCGGGGAGCTGTTTTTT.